The T cell receptor beta chain described here comes from a study of blood T cell repertoires in COVID-19. Assay used: immunoSEQ multiplex PCR; TCRdb lists only in-frame clones, some missing. The data contain 200,000 to 250,000 clones, around 88% of them seen just once; the ten biggest clones take up 1.4% to 1.5%. The germline CDR1 and CDR2 sequences are MGHDK and SYGVNS. CDR3 length: 12 amino acids. The V end was cut by 5 bases, the J end by 3 bases, with 8 bases between. Sequencing was performed on peripheral blood. The clonotype was recovered from a man aged 18 to 29 with active or convalescent COVID-19. This chain joins TRBV25-1 and TRBJ2-7, with D hard to call. CDR3 sequence reads: CASSNTFYEQYF. CDR3 sequence (DNA): TGTGCCAGCAGTAACACCTTCTACGAGCAGTACTTC.